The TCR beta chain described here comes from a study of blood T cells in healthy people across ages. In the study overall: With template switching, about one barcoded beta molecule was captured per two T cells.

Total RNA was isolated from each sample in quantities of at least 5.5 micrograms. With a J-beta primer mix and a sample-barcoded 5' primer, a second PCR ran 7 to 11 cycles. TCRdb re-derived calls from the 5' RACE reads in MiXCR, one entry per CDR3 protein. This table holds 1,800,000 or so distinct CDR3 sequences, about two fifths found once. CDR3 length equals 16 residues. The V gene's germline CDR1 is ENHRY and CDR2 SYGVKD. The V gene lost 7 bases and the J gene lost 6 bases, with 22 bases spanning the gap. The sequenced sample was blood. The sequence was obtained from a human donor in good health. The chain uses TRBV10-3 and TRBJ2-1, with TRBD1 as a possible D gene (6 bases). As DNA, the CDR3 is TGTGCCATCACCTCCCCTGGGGGCCCGGGCTCCAATGAGCAGTTCTTC. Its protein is CAITSPGGPGSNEQFF.